The rows below give T cell receptor beta chains drawn from one sample of a study of cytomegalovirus exposure and HLA in healthy donors. Profiling relied on immunoSEQ multiplex PCR, and the TCRdb table lists in-frame clones only, not all of them. Of roughly 120,000 clones in the sample, 70% to 80% are singletons; the top ten hold roughly 2%. The sample consisted of PBMCs. These receptors came from a man younger than 35 in good health and CMV-seronegative. CDR3s include the opening cysteine and the closing phenylalanine or tryptophan. Fields, in order: clone size, D gene, V gene, J gene, CDR3 DNA, CDR3 protein. D genes are given only for firm matches. Expanded clones get a size class; other rows say once, few or many, or leave the size out.

clone size: few; D gene: .; V gene: TRBV7-9; J gene: TRBJ2-2; CDR3 DNA: TGTGCCAGCAGCGCGGGGAAAGCAGGCACCGGGGAGCTGTTTTTT; CDR3 protein: CASSAGKAGTGELFF
clone size: .; D gene: .; V gene: TRBV29-1; J gene: TRBJ2-5; CDR3 DNA: TGCAGCGCGGGAGTTGGGGAGACCCAGTACTTC; CDR3 protein: CSAGVGETQYF
clone size: .; D gene: TRBD2; V gene: TRBV6-1; J gene: TRBJ2-3; CDR3 DNA: TGTGCCAGCAGAATGAGGCGGGAGGTGGCAGATACGCAGTATTTT; CDR3 protein: CASRMRREVADTQYF
clone size: .; D gene: .; V gene: TRBV28; J gene: TRBJ1-3; CDR3 DNA: TGTGCCAGTGCAGGCGCCGACTCTGGAAACACCATATATTTT; CDR3 protein: CASAGADSGNTIYF
clone size: .; D gene: TRBD2; V gene: TRBV5-6; J gene: TRBJ2-3; CDR3 DNA: TGTGCCAGCAGCCTGTGGGGGGGTGATACGCAGTATTTT; CDR3 protein: CASSLWGGDTQYF
clone size: .; D gene: .; V gene: TRBV7-2; J gene: TRBJ2-1; CDR3 DNA: TGTGCCAGCAGCCGGCAGGGTGTTAAAGACAATGAGCAGTTCTTC; CDR3 protein: CASSRQGVKDNEQFF
clone size: .; D gene: .; V gene: TRBV27; J gene: TRBJ2-1; CDR3 DNA: TGTGCCAGCAGTTTCCAGGGATACAATGAGCAGTTCTTC; CDR3 protein: CASSFQGYNEQFF
clone size: .; D gene: .; V gene: TRBV11-2; J gene: TRBJ1-1; CDR3 DNA: TGTGCCAGCAGCCCCTACACGGAGGTGGAAGCTTTCTTT; CDR3 protein: CASSPYTEVEAFF
clone size: .; D gene: .; V gene: TRBV5-1; J gene: TRBJ1-2; CDR3 DNA: TGCGCCAGCAGCTTGCAGGAAACTAACTATGGCTACACCTTC; CDR3 protein: CASSLQETNYGYTF
clone size: .; D gene: TRBD2; V gene: TRBV7-2; J gene: TRBJ2-1; CDR3 DNA: TGTGCCAGCAGCTTAGATTTAACTAGCGGGAGGGCCTACAATGAGCAGTTCTTC; CDR3 protein: CASSLDLTSGRAYNEQFF
clone size: .; D gene: TRBD2; V gene: TRBV14; J gene: TRBJ2-1; CDR3 DNA: TGTGCCAGCAGCCAAGAAGGACTAGCGGGAGGGTTGTTCGATGAGCAGTTCTTC; CDR3 protein: CASSQEGLAGGLFDEQFF
clone size: .; D gene: TRBD2; V gene: TRBV27; J gene: TRBJ2-7; CDR3 DNA: TGTGCCAGCAGTTGGACTAGCGGAGGAGGAGGGAGATTCTACGAGCAGTACTTC; CDR3 protein: CASSWTSGGGGRFYEQYF
clone size: .; D gene: .; V gene: TRBV4-1; J gene: TRBJ1-1; CDR3 DNA: TGCGCCAGCAGCCAGGGCAGGGTGAACACTGAAGCTTTCTTT; CDR3 protein: CASSQGRVNTEAFF
clone size: .; D gene: .; V gene: TRBV5-8; J gene: TRBJ2-7; CDR3 DNA: TGTGCCAGCAGCTTGTTTCCATCCGGGGGTGAGCAGTACTTC; CDR3 protein: CASSLFPSGGEQYF
clone size: .; D gene: TRBD1; V gene: TRBV11-1; J gene: TRBJ1-1; CDR3 DNA: TGTGCCAGCAGCCTACAGGGGGCGATTGACAAAGCTTTCTTT; CDR3 protein: CASSLQGAIDKAFF
clone size: .; D gene: .; V gene: TRBV5-4; J gene: TRBJ2-5; CDR3 DNA: TGTGCCAGCAGCTTGGAAATAGCGAGGCAAGAGACCCAGTACTTC; CDR3 protein: CASSLEIARQETQYF
clone size: .; D gene: TRBD1; V gene: TRBV5-1; J gene: TRBJ1-2; CDR3 DNA: TGCGCCAGCAGCTTGACAGGGGGGAACACTGGTGGCTACACCTTC; CDR3 protein: CASSLTGGNTGGYTF
clone size: .; D gene: .; V gene: TRBV12-2; J gene: TRBJ2-1; CDR3 DNA: TGTGCAAGTCGCTTAGATAGCGGGAGCTCCTACAATGAGCAGTTCTTC; CDR3 protein: CASRLDSGSSYNEQFF
clone size: .; D gene: TRBD2; V gene: TRBV14; J gene: TRBJ2-3; CDR3 DNA: TGTGCCAGCAGCCAATACCCTAGCGGGGCTAGCACAGATACGCAGTATTTT; CDR3 protein: CASSQYPSGASTDTQYF
clone size: .; D gene: .; V gene: TRBV28; J gene: TRBJ1-2; CDR3 DNA: TGTGCCAGCAGTCCAGGGCGGGGGTCTGGCTACACCTTC; CDR3 protein: CASSPGRGSGYTF
clone size: .; D gene: TRBD1; V gene: TRBV19; J gene: TRBJ1-1; CDR3 DNA: TGTGCCAGTAGGATGACAGGGGGCGCAGCAGCTTTCTTT; CDR3 protein: CASRMTGGAAAFF
clone size: .; D gene: TRBD2; V gene: TRBV7-8; J gene: TRBJ2-7; CDR3 DNA: TGTGCCAGCAGAGAGACCAGCGGGGCTAGCTCCCATGAGCAGTACTTC; CDR3 protein: CASRETSGASSHEQYF
clone size: .; D gene: TRBD2; V gene: TRBV7-9; J gene: TRBJ2-5; CDR3 DNA: TGTGCCAGCAGCCCAATCCTAGCGGGGTTCCAAGAGACCCAGTACTTC; CDR3 protein: CASSPILAGFQETQYF
clone size: .; D gene: TRBD2; V gene: TRBV14; J gene: TRBJ2-1; CDR3 DNA: TGTGCCAGCAGACGGCGGGGGTTCTACAATGAGCAGTTCTTC; CDR3 protein: CASRRRGFYNEQFF
clone size: few; D gene: TRBD1; V gene: TRBV7-9; J gene: TRBJ1-5; CDR3 DNA: TGTGCCAGCAGCTTAGGGGGACAGTTCAATCAGCCCCAGCATTTT; CDR3 protein: CASSLGGQFNQPQHF
clone size: .; D gene: TRBD2; V gene: TRBV7-9; J gene: TRBJ2-1; CDR3 DNA: TGTGCCAGCAGCAGGGGACTAGCGGGAGGTCCCTACAATGAGCAGTTCTTC; CDR3 protein: CASSRGLAGGPYNEQFF
clone size: .; D gene: .; V gene: TRBV11-2; J gene: TRBJ1-2; CDR3 DNA: TGTGCCAGCAGCTTTGGAGCCTATGGCTACACCTTC; CDR3 protein: CASSFGAYGYTF
clone size: .; D gene: TRBD1; V gene: TRBV19; J gene: TRBJ1-2; CDR3 DNA: TGTGCCAGTAGCTTTCCGGGACAGGGTACGGTTGGCTACACCTTC; CDR3 protein: CASSFPGQGTVGYTF
clone size: .; D gene: .; V gene: TRBV2; J gene: TRBJ1-1; CDR3 DNA: TGTGCCAGCATGCGGACCCCGGGAATCCCACAAGCTTTCTTT; CDR3 protein: CASMRTPGIPQAFF
clone size: .; D gene: TRBD1; V gene: TRBV7-8; J gene: TRBJ2-7; CDR3 DNA: TGTGCCAGCAGCTTAGTAGGACAGGGCCCCTACGAGCAGTACTTC; CDR3 protein: CASSLVGQGPYEQYF
clone size: .; D gene: TRBD1; V gene: TRBV6-5; J gene: TRBJ2-3; CDR3 DNA: TGTGCCAGCAGGACAGGGTTGAGCACAGATACGCAGTATTTT; CDR3 protein: CASRTGLSTDTQYF
clone size: .; D gene: .; V gene: TRBV6-1; J gene: TRBJ2-3; CDR3 DNA: TGTGCCAGCAGACCAAGCCTGGATACGCAGTATTTT; CDR3 protein: CASRPSLDTQYF
clone size: .; D gene: .; V gene: TRBV29-1; J gene: TRBJ2-1; CDR3 DNA: TGCAGCGTTAGACGGGGAGGCAATGAGCAGTTCTTC; CDR3 protein: CSVRRGGNEQFF
clone size: .; D gene: .; V gene: TRBV18; J gene: TRBJ2-1; CDR3 DNA: TGTGCCAGCTCACCACGCCTCGGGATTTCCTACAATGAGCAGTTCTTC; CDR3 protein: CASSPRLGISYNEQFF
clone size: .; D gene: TRBD2; V gene: TRBV5-6; J gene: TRBJ2-1; CDR3 DNA: TGTGCCAGCAGCAATCTCCAACTAGCGGATGGGCATGAGCAGTTCTTC; CDR3 protein: CASSNLQLADGHEQFF
clone size: .; D gene: .; V gene: TRBV30; J gene: TRBJ2-2; CDR3 DNA: TGTGCCTGGGGGAGATACACCGGGGAGCTGTTTTTT; CDR3 protein: CAWGRYTGELFF
clone size: .; D gene: .; V gene: TRBV6-1; J gene: TRBJ1-6; CDR3 DNA: TGTGCCAGCAGTGCCAGCTCCTATAATTCACCCCTCCACTTT; CDR3 protein: CASSASSYNSPLHF
clone size: .; D gene: .; V gene: TRBV5-1; J gene: TRBJ1-5; CDR3 DNA: TGCGCCAGCAGTTTGGTCGGGGGGCCTCAGCCCCAGCATTTT; CDR3 protein: CASSLVGGPQPQHF
clone size: .; D gene: .; V gene: TRBV23-1; J gene: TRBJ2-3; CDR3 DNA: TGCGCCAGCAGTCAATCCCAGGTACACACAGATACGCAGTATTTT; CDR3 protein: CASSQSQVHTDTQYF
clone size: once; D gene: TRBD1; V gene: TRBV30; J gene: TRBJ2-6; CDR3 DNA: TGTGCCTGGAGCAGGGGGACCTCTGGGGCCAACGTCCTGACTTTC; CDR3 protein: CAWSRGTSGANVLTF
clone size: once; D gene: .; V gene: TRBV14; J gene: TRBJ2-5; CDR3 DNA: TGTGCCAGCAGCCCCTACCTTGGGGAGCAAGAGACCCAGTACTTC; CDR3 protein: CASSPYLGEQETQYF